Following are 25 T cell receptor beta chains from one sample sequenced in a study of T cell repertoires and Cas9 in healthy adults. Sequencing used immunoSEQ multiplex PCR; TCRdb keeps in-frame clones, though not all of them. The sample includes around 20,000 clones, roughly nine tenths of them seen just once. The specimen was CD4+ effector T cells (CD127+, CD25-, CD137-, CD154-) from PBMCs; culture status not recorded. Every receptor here comes from a human donor in good health.

The chain employs TRBV13 and TRBJ1-3; D not certain. This CDR3 is built from 13 residues. Germline V CDR1 and CDR2: PRHDT, FYEKMQ (reference sequence). The V and J ends lost 6 bases and 1 base respectively, with 7 bases between them. Here the CDR3 reads CASRGGSGNTIYF. The CDR3 DNA sequence: TGTGCCAGCAGGGGAGGGTCTGGAAACACCATATATTTT.

Only one count was recorded for this clone. The gene calls are TRBV28 and TRBJ1-1; D may be TRBD1 (6 bases). CDR3 length: 15 amino acids. Germline CDR1 MDHEN, CDR2 SYDVKM. Deletions cut 4 bases from V and 4 bases from J, with 16 bases between. CDR3 residues: CASSSPGGRSTEAFF. Here the CDR3 DNA reads TGTGCCAGCAGTTCCCCCGGGGGGCGGAGCACTGAAGCTTTCTTT.

V gene TRBV7-2 combines with J gene TRBJ2-5; D not certain. V was trimmed by 1 base and J by 4 bases, leaving 7 bases between them. CDR3 length equals 13 residues. Germline-derived CDR1 and CDR2 are SGHTA and FQGNSA. The CDR3 DNA reads TGTGCCAGCAGCTTAGGCCGACCAGAGACCCAGTACTTC. Translating it yields CASSLGRPETQYF.

V is TRBV5-5 and J is TRBJ2-7; no clear D. This CDR3 is 15 amino acids long. From germline, CDR1 is SGHKS and CDR2 YYEKEE (reference sequence). The ends were cut back, 0 bases at V and 3 bases at J, with 13 bases in the middle. CDR3 amino acids: CASSLGLVVNYEQYF. The DNA for the CDR3 is TGTGCCAGCAGCTTGGGACTGGTAGTTAACTACGAGCAGTACTTC.

CDR3 bases: TGTGCCAGCAGCTTAGCCTCGTCGGGGGGCGGGGCGGAAGCTTTCTTT. Translation gives CASSLASSGGGAEAFF. The chain joins TRBV11-3 to TRBJ1-1; TRBD1 is a possible D gene (6 bases). The CDR3 is 16 residues long. The ends were cut back, 1 base at V and 8 bases at J, with 20 bases in the middle. Looked up from germline, CDR1 is SGHNT and CDR2 is YENEEA. The entire variable domain, with the rest obtained from reference TRBV11-3 and TRBJ1-1, is as follows: EAGVVQSPRYKIIEKKQPVAFWCNPISGHNTLYWYLQNLGQGPELLIRYENEEAVDDSQLPKDRFSAERLKGVDSTLKIQPAELGDSAVYLCASSLASSGGGAEAFFGQGTRLTVV.

This rearrangement joins TRBV2 to TRBJ2-7; perhaps TRBD1 as D (5 bases). Germline V gives CDR1 SNHLY, CDR2 FYNNEI. The V gene lost 8 bases and the J gene lost 0 bases, with 14 bases spanning the gap. This CDR3 contains 14 residues. CDR3 sequence: CASRRQTDSYEQYF. CDR3 bases: TGTGCCAGCCGCCGCCAGACAGACTCCTACGAGCAGTACTTC.

The genes are TRBV5-4 and TRBJ2-2; TRBD1 might be the D (6 bases). The CDR3 runs 15 residues. V gave up 2 bases and J gave up 7 bases, with 15 bases separating them. In germline, CDR1 is SGHNT, CDR2 YYREEE (reference sequence). As DNA, the CDR3 is TGTGCCAGCAGCTTTATACAGGGTGGTGGCGGGGAGCTGTTTTTT. This translates into CASSFIQGGGGELFF.

The chain links TRBV10-3 to TRBJ1-1, with 9 bases fitting TRBD1. The junction had 12 bases not matched to a gene; V was cut back by 10 bases and J by 3 bases. Germline V gives CDR1 ENHRY, CDR2 SYGVKD. The CDR3 consists of 15 residues. CDR3 region: CATERGRDRDTEAFF. CDR3 nucleotide sequence: TGTGCCACTGAGCGGGGCCGGGACAGGGACACTGAAGCTTTCTTT.

This clone was seen a few times. The genes are TRBV19 and TRBJ2-1, with 12 bases that match TRBD1. Per the germline V gene, CDR1 is LNHDA and CDR2 is SQIVND (reference sequence). V was clipped by 5 bases and J by 9 bases; unmatched bases: 11. The CDR3 contains 16 residues. The CDR3: CASSRPGGQGASEQFF. The CDR3 DNA reads as TGTGCCAGTAGTCGGCCCGGGGGACAGGGGGCGAGTGAGCAGTTCTTC.

The gene calls are TRBV7-2 and TRBJ2-3; D may be TRBD1 (5 bases). This CDR3 region has 16 residues. Trimming left V 1 base short and J 0 bases short, with 11 bases between. Germline assignment: CDR1 SGHTA and CDR2 FQGNSA. CDR3 protein: CASSLENRPSTDTQYF. CDR3 bases: TGTGCCAGCAGCTTAGAAAACAGGCCTAGCACAGATACGCAGTATTTT.

This sequence joins TRBV19 and TRBJ2-6, with 9 bases aligning to TRBD1. The junction had 5 bases not matched to a gene; V was cut back by 4 bases and J by 1 base. In germline, CDR1 is LNHDA, CDR2 SQIVND (reference sequence). The CDR3 extends over 17 amino acids. The CDR3 nucleotides read TGTGCCAGTAGTAACAGGGGGCTAGGTTCTGGGGCCAACGTCCTGACTTTC. It yields the protein CASSNRGLGSGANVLTF.

The V and J genes are TRBV5-5 and TRBJ1-5; TRBD1 agrees at 8 bases. This CDR3 spans 15 amino acids. Germline assignment: CDR1 SGHKS and CDR2 YYEKEE (reference sequence). V dropped 0 bases and J dropped 5; count of bases not matched to a gene: 4. The CDR3, as DNA: TGTGCCAGCAGCTTGGCCCAGGGGGCGTATCAGCCCCAGCATTTT. Translating it yields CASSLAQGAYQPQHF. Using reference TRBV5-5 and TRBJ1-5 for the parts outside the CDR3, the full variable domain is DAGVTQSPTHLIKTRGQQVTLRCSPISGHKSVSWYQQVLGQGPQFIFQYYEKEERGRGNFPDRFSARQFPNYSSELNVNALLLGDSALYLCASSLAQGAYQPQHFGDGTRLSIL.

The chain joins TRBV7-6 to TRBJ1-3; 7 positions match TRBD1. Germline V gives CDR1 SGHVS, CDR2 FNYEAQ. After removal of 6 bases from V and 2 bases from J, the junction contained 10 bases not matched to a gene. CDR3 length equals 16 residues. The CDR3 spells CASSPGTGAAGNTIYF. The CDR3 coding sequence is TGTGCCAGCAGTCCAGGCACAGGGGCTGCTGGAAACACCATATATTTT.

This chain joins TRBV4-1 and TRBJ1-4; 7 bases are shared with TRBD1. The CDR3 runs to 15 residues. The junction had 5 bases not matched to a gene; V was cut back by 5 bases and J by 2 bases. Germline V gene lookup returns CDR1 MGHRA and CDR2 YSYEKL. CDR3 sequence: CASSSTGTTNEKLFF. The CDR3 region has the DNA TGCGCCAGCAGCTCGACAGGGACCACTAATGAAAAACTGTTTTTT.

This clone was recorded once. The chain links TRBV7-9 to TRBJ2-2, with D possibly TRBD1 on 5 matching bases. V was clipped by 1 base and J by 2 bases, with 8 bases between them. Germline CDR1 SEHNR, CDR2 FQNEAQ (reference sequence). CDR3 length: 15 amino acids. The CDR3 DNA reads TGTGCCAGCAGCTTAGGGGGCGCAAACACCGGGGAGCTGTTTTTT. Translating it yields CASSLGGANTGELFF.

This clone was picked up one time. The gene calls are TRBV15 and TRBJ2-7, with TRBD1 as a possible D gene (6 bases). CDR1 is LNHNV and CDR2 is YYDKDF in the germline V gene (reference sequence). The CDR3 loop spans 13 amino acids. Trimming pared 6 bases from V and 1 base from J, leaving 10 bases between. In DNA, the CDR3 is TGTGCCACCAGTCGGGACATGTCCTACGAGCAGTACTTC. This gives the protein CATSRDMSYEQYF.

This clone was detected only once. The V and J genes are TRBV5-1 and TRBJ2-2; a weak D match, TRBD2 (6 bases). The CDR3 has 15 amino acids. The V end was cut by 1 base, the J end by 6 bases, with 13 bases between. Germline CDR1 is SGHRS and CDR2 is YFSETQ. The CDR3, as DNA: TGCGCCAGCAGCTTGCAGGAATCGGGGGCCGGGGAGCTGTTTTTT. It is translated as CASSLQESGAGELFF. Full variable domain (remainder filled in from reference TRBV5-1 and TRBJ2-2): KAGVTQTPRYLIKTRGQQVTLSCSPISGHRSVSWYQQTPGQGLQFLFEYFSETQRNKGNFPGRFSGRQFSNSRSEMNVSTLELGDSALYLCASSLQESGAGELFFGEGSRLTVL.

The chain couples TRBV4-1 to TRBJ1-5; 8 bases agree with TRBD1. With 3 bases clipped from V and 9 bases from J, the junction kept 16 bases outside the gene matches. The CDR3 loop spans 17 amino acids. CDR1 is MGHRA and CDR2 is YSYEKL in the germline V gene. The CDR3 spells CASSQELDRDGVWPQHF. The CDR3 nucleotides are TGCGCCAGCAGCCAGGAACTGGACAGGGATGGGGTGTGGCCCCAGCATTTT.

This chain joins TRBV19 and TRBJ1-1; possibly TRBD1 for D (5 bases). V dropped 0 bases and J dropped 5 bases, with 7 bases sitting between them. This CDR3 is built from 13 residues. Germline CDR1 is LNHDA and CDR2 is SQIVND (reference sequence). The CDR3 reads CASSIDRETEAFF. Here the CDR3 DNA reads TGTGCCAGTAGTATAGACAGGGAGACTGAAGCTTTCTTT. Supplemented by reference TRBV19 and TRBJ1-1, the full variable domain reads DGGITQSPKYLFRKEGQNVTLSCEQNLNHDAMYWYRQDPGQGLRLIYYSQIVNDFQKGDIAEGYSVSREKKESFPLTVTSAQKNPTAFYLCASSIDRETEAFFGQGTRLTVV.

The CDR3, as DNA: TGCGCCAGCAGCCGCATGGCGGGGGGCCGCACAGATACGCAGTATTTT. Translation gives CASSRMAGGRTDTQYF. This chain connects TRBV4-1 to TRBJ2-3; 8 bases fit TRBD2. Germline trimming cut 4 bases from V and 1 base from J; bases unmatched to any gene: 7. Germline-derived CDR1 and CDR2 are MGHRA and YSYEKL. The CDR3 totals 16 residues.

The CDR3 DNA follows: TGTGCCAGCAGTGAAGCGTTAGGGTGGGACCAAGAGACCCAGTACTTC. It is translated as CASSEALGWDQETQYF. The chain uses TRBV6-1 and TRBJ2-5; D remains ambiguous. Per the germline V gene, CDR1 is MNHNS and CDR2 is SASEGT. The V gene lost 0 bases and the J gene lost 0 bases, with 11 bases spanning the gap. The CDR3 totals 16 residues.

The rearrangement joins TRBV7-9 to TRBJ2-3; D is possibly TRBD1 (5 bases). The CDR3 length is 16 residues. Germline-derived CDR1 and CDR2 are SEHNR and FQNEAQ (reference sequence). V was cut by 5 bases and J by 2 bases, with 17 bases left in between. In DNA, the CDR3 is TGTGCCAGCAGCCCGACCCGTCTAGGGGTCACAGATACGCAGTATTTT. It is translated as CASSPTRLGVTDTQYF.

A remark on this clone: One end of the junction does not line up with germline, which may come from a read error. Distinct nucleotide sequences in the sample also encode this CDR3. The chain employs TRBV5-1 and TRBJ1-3; no clear D gene. Germline assignment: CDR1 SGHRS and CDR2 YFSETQ. The length of the CDR3 is 15 residues. The CDR3 loop is CASSLEAASGNTIYF. The CDR3 DNA follows: TGCGCCAGTAGCTTGGAGGCGGCCTCTGGAAACACCATATATTTT.

V and J are TRBV6-1 and TRBJ1-1; no definite D call. There are 13 residues in the CDR3. V lost 7 bases and J 0 bases, leaving 9 bases between the germline ends. Looked up from germline, CDR1 is MNHNS and CDR2 is SASEGT. The CDR3 DNA follows: TGTGCCAGCACCCGGGCAATGAACACTGAAGCTTTCTTT. The encoded protein is CASTRAMNTEAFF.

The chain is built from TRBV7-2 and TRBJ1-3; unclear D gene. The length of the CDR3 is 13 residues. Germline assignment: CDR1 SGHTA and CDR2 FQGNSA. V was trimmed by 3 bases and J by 1 base, leaving 4 bases between them. CDR3 DNA sequence: TGTGCCAGCAGCTTTCCGTCTGGAAACACCATATATTTT. It codes for CASSFPSGNTIYF.